These 8 T cell receptor beta chains share one sample of origin, sequenced in a study of CD8 T cells in ankylosing spondylitis. Findings and caveats of the study: Seemingly distinctive of ankylosing spondylitis blood was a TCR beta motif formed by eight highly homologous variants.

MiXCR, run by TCRdb on the 5' RACE reads, gives a single entry per CDR3 protein. The table lists 670,000 or so distinct CDR3 sequences, roughly 19% of them singletons, with under 20% in the top ten. The antigens for these receptors are not known. Sequences were obtained from blood, either unsorted or a sorted T cell fraction (not recorded which). The receptors come from a male donor with ankylosing spondylitis.

This clonotype has just a few counts. This chain uses TRBV7-9 with TRBJ2-2; the D gene could be TRBD1 or TRBD2 (6 bases each). The length of the CDR3 is 14 residues. Looked up from germline, CDR1 is SEHNR and CDR2 is FQNEAQ (reference sequence). V lost 4 bases and J 4 bases, leaving 10 bases between the germline ends. The CDR3 sequence is CASSSGALTGELFF. CDR3 nucleotides: TGTGCCAGCAGCTCGGGGGCCCTCACCGGGGAGCTGTTTTTT.

The chain uses TRBV12-3 or TRBV12-4 and TRBJ2-1; 7 bases are a match to TRBD1. The CDR3 runs to 15 residues. After removal of 1 base from V and 7 bases from J, the junction contained 7 bases not matched to a gene. CDR3: CASSLEGQPSNEQFF. The CDR3 region has the DNA TGTGCCAGCAGTTTAGAGGGACAGCCCTCGAATGAGCAGTTCTTC.

This clonotype appeared a few times. The chain is built from TRBV12-3 or TRBV12-4 and TRBJ1-2, with D possibly TRBD1 on 5 matching bases. The CDR3 extends over 13 amino acids. Trimming shortened V by 4 bases and J by 7 bases, and 13 bases separated the two germline ends. Here the CDR3 DNA reads TGTGCCAGCAGTTCGTGGGGGATCGGTGGCTACACCTTC. Its protein product is CASSSWGIGGYTF.

This chain connects TRBV19 to TRBJ2-1; possibly TRBD2 for D (5 bases). The germline V gene encodes CDR1 LNHDA and CDR2 SQIVND (reference sequence). The CDR3 is 15 amino acids. The V end lost 5 bases, the J end lost 3 bases, and 14 bases lay between the germline ends. The CDR3 protein is CASSSPGSNYNEQFF. CDR3 DNA: TGTGCCAGTAGTTCACCGGGGAGTAACTACAATGAGCAGTTCTTC.

This clonotype was counted only a few times. V usage is TRBV27 and J usage is TRBJ2-2; the match to TRBD2 covers 10 bases. V dropped 2 bases and J dropped 6; count of bases not matched to a gene: 3. The CDR3 has 15 amino acids. Germline loops: CDR1 MNHEY, CDR2 SMNVEV (reference sequence). CDR3 coding DNA: TGTGCCAGCAGTTTAAGGCTAGCGGGAGCCGGGGAGCTGTTTTTT. Encoded protein: CASSLRLAGAGELFF.

This clonotype occurred a few times. The chain combines TRBV15 with TRBJ2-6, with 8 bases lining up with TRBD1. The CDR3 totals 16 residues. Germline V gene sequence: CDR1 LNHNV, CDR2 YYDKDF (reference sequence). Unmatched junction bases numbered 6, after V lost 8 bases and J lost 0 bases. CDR3 loop: CATQGQGFSGANVLTF. CDR3 coding DNA: TGTGCCACCCAAGGACAGGGATTCTCTGGGGCCAACGTCCTGACTTTC. Combining the CDR3 with reference TRBV15 and TRBJ2-6 gives the whole variable domain DAMVIQNPRYQVTQFGKPVTLSCSQTLNHNVMYWYQQKSSQAPKLLFHYYDKDFNNEADTPDNFQSRRPNTSFCFLDIRSPGLGDTAMYLCATQGQGFSGANVLTFGAGSRLTVL.

This clonotype was seen a handful of times. The chain couples TRBV4-3 to TRBJ2-7; D might be TRBD1 (5 bases). Germline assignment: CDR1 LGHNA and CDR2 YSLEER. This CDR3 is built from 13 residues. The germline V and J ends were trimmed by 0 bases and 6 bases, with 9 bases remaining between them. CDR3 sequence reads: CASSQDKDSEQYF. CDR3 coding DNA: TGCGCCAGCAGCCAAGATAAAGACAGCGAGCAGTACTTC.

This clonotype was seen more than once but under ten times. This chain uses TRBV20-1 with TRBJ2-3; possibly TRBD2 for D (6 bases). Germline values: CDR1 DFQATT, CDR2 SNEGSKA (reference sequence). Trimming cost V 0 bases and J 4 bases, with 14 bases left between them. The CDR3 is 15 residues long. The CDR3 nucleotides are TGCAGTGCTAGAGAGGTCGGGAGTTTCGCAGATACGCAGTATTTT. Amino acids: CSAREVGSFADTQYF.